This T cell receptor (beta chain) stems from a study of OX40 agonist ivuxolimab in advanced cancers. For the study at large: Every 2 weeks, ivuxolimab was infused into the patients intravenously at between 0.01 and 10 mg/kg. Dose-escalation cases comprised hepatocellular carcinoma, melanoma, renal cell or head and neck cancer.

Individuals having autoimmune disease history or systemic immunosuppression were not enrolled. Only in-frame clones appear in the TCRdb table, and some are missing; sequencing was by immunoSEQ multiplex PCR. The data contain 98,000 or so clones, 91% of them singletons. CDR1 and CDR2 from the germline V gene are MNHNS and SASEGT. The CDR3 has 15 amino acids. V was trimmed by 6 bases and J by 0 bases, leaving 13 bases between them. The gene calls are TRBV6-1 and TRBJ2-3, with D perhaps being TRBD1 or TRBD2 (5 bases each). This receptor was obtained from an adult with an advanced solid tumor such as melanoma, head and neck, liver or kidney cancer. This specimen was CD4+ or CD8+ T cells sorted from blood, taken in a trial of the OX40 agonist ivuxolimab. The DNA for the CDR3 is TGTGCCAGCAGGCCGGGACGGCTGAGCACAGATACGCAGTATTTT. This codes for CASRPGRLSTDTQYF.